These 25 T cell receptor beta chains share one sample of origin, sequenced in a study of blood T cell repertoires in COVID-19. Repertoires were generated with immunoSEQ multiplex PCR, while TCRdb's copy carries only in-frame clones and drops some. The profile shows about 250,000 clones, roughly 90% of them singletons. The specimen was PBMCs or T cells enriched from blood (not recorded which). The origin of the receptors is a woman aged 45-65 years who had recovered from COVID-19.

J is TRBJ1-2 and V is TRBV7-9, with 9 bases lining up with TRBD1. CDR1 and CDR2 from the germline V gene are SEHNR and FQNEAQ (reference sequence). Losses at the gene ends were 4 bases for V and 0 bases for J; bases not matched to a gene: 9. The CDR3 is 17 amino acids. CDR3: CASSYLQGARTNYGYTF. DNA for the CDR3: TGTGCCAGCAGCTACCTACAGGGGGCCAGAACTAACTATGGCTACACCTTC.

The chain is built from TRBV18 and TRBJ2-3; TRBD1 agrees at 10 bases. There are 16 residues in the CDR3. Trimming took 3 bases from V and 5 from J; bases not matched to a gene: 8. Germline V gene sequence: CDR1 KGHSH, CDR2 LQKENI. The CDR3 loop is CASSPLDRGQGDTQYF. The CDR3 region has the DNA TGTGCCAGCTCACCCCTCGACAGGGGGCAAGGAGATACGCAGTATTTT.

The chain couples TRBV4-2 to TRBJ2-3; D possibly corresponds to TRBD2 (5 bases). The V end lost 1 base, the J end lost 3 bases, and 8 bases lay between the germline ends. CDR1 LGHNA and CDR2 YNFKEQ come from the germline V gene. The CDR3 sequence is 14 residues long. CDR3 DNA sequence: TGTGCCAGCAGCCAAGCGGGAACGACAGATACGCAGTATTTT. It yields the protein CASSQAGTTDTQYF.

This chain uses TRBV2 with TRBJ1-6; 8 bases are shared with TRBD1. V was clipped by 6 bases and J by 5 bases; unmatched bases: 6. From germline, CDR1 is SNHLY and CDR2 FYNNEI. The CDR3 contains 15 residues. The CDR3 DNA sequence: TGTGCCAGCAGGGAGACGACAGGGGATAATTCACCCCTCCACTTT. It yields the protein CASRETTGDNSPLHF.

This chain uses TRBV24-1 with TRBJ1-5; 11 nucleotides line up with TRBD1. Per the germline V gene, CDR1 is KGHDR and CDR2 is SFDVKD. Trimming removed 2 bases from V and 6 bases from J; junction bases left unmatched: 2. The CDR3 spans 15 residues. CDR3 sequence (DNA): TGTGCCACCAGTGATTCTGGACAGGGGGCTCAGCCCCAGCATTTT. Its protein is CATSDSGQGAQPQHF.

This rearrangement joins TRBV18 to TRBJ2-6, with 11 positions matching TRBD2. V shed 5 bases, J shed 2 bases, and the junction held 5 bases outside the gene matches. The CDR3 is 17 amino acids. In germline, CDR1 is KGHSH, CDR2 LQKENI. CDR3 in amino acids: CASSRGTSGTGANVLTF. CDR3 DNA sequence: TGTGCCAGCTCAAGGGGGACTAGCGGTACTGGGGCCAACGTCCTGACTTTC.

This clone appeared a single time. V and J are TRBV6-5 and TRBJ2-1; tentative D call: TRBD1 (6 bases). Looked up from germline, CDR1 is MNHEY and CDR2 is SVGAGI. The CDR3 runs to 14 residues. V was cut by 6 bases and J by 6 bases, with 15 bases left in between. The CDR3 coding sequence is TGTGCCAGCAGACCTGAGGGGGTCGGCAATGAGCAGTTCTTC. Encoded protein: CASRPEGVGNEQFF.

The chain employs TRBV2 and TRBJ2-5, with D possibly TRBD1 on 6 matching bases. The CDR3 is 12 residues long. Per germline, CDR1 SNHLY and CDR2 FYNNEI. V lost 6 bases to trimming and J lost 4 bases, with 9 bases between them. CDR3 residues: CASRDSGETQYF. CDR3 nucleotides: TGTGCCAGCAGGGACAGCGGAGAGACCCAGTACTTC.

This clone was observed a single time. V usage is TRBV29-1 and J usage is TRBJ1-2; the D gene is possibly TRBD1 (6 bases). Germline CDR1 reads SQVTM; CDR2 reads ANQGSEA. The CDR3 extends over 13 amino acids. Trimming removed 1 base from V and 4 bases from J, with 10 bases in between. In nucleotides, the CDR3 is TGCAGCGTTGAAGTAGGGGGGGTCTATGGCTACACCTTC. It specifies CSVEVGGVYGYTF.

The V gene is TRBV2, the J gene TRBJ1-5, with no clear D. Trimming cost V 6 bases and J 2 bases, with 23 bases left between them. This CDR3 region has 18 residues. CDR1 is SNHLY, CDR2 FYNNEI, per germline. The chain's CDR3 is CASRPTVARHYRNQPQHF. The CDR3 DNA sequence: TGTGCCAGCAGGCCTACAGTGGCTCGGCATTATCGCAATCAGCCCCAGCATTTT.

The chain is built from TRBV7-3 and TRBJ2-7; D is undetermined. This CDR3 contains 14 residues. Germline V gene sequence: CDR1 SGHTA, CDR2 FQGTGA. V was shortened by 1 base and J by 0 bases, with 7 bases between the two germline ends. CDR3 loop: CASSLSSNSYEQYF. The CDR3 bases are TGTGCCAGCAGCTTAAGCAGTAACTCCTACGAGCAGTACTTC.

This clone ranks as medium-sized. This rearrangement joins TRBV27 to TRBJ2-3, with 12 bases matching TRBD1. This CDR3 has 16 amino acids. CDR1 is MNHEY and CDR2 is SMNVEV in the germline V gene (reference sequence). V shed 5 bases and J 5 bases; nucleotides not matched to a gene: 8. The CDR3 here is CASSPRDRGRKDTQYF. The CDR3 DNA is TGTGCCAGCAGTCCCCGGGACAGGGGGCGGAAAGATACGCAGTATTTT.

The chain combines TRBV9 with TRBJ1-3, with D tentatively TRBD1 (5 bases). The CDR3 length is 14 residues. Germline V gene sequence: CDR1 SGDLS, CDR2 YYNGEE. V lost 1 base, J lost 7 bases, and 12 bases lay in between. CDR3 in DNA: TGTGCCAGCAGCGTAAATAACAGGCGGAACACCATATATTTT. The encoded protein is CASSVNNRRNTIYF.

The V gene is TRBV7-9, the J gene TRBJ2-3, with TRBD2 matching 11 bases. Trimming removed 8 bases from V and 4 bases from J; junction bases left unmatched: 5. Per germline, CDR1 SEHNR and CDR2 FQNEAQ (reference sequence). The CDR3 is made up of 14 amino acids. CDR3 protein: CASASGRRADTQYF. The DNA of the CDR3 is TGTGCCAGCGCTAGCGGGAGGAGGGCAGATACGCAGTATTTT.

The DNA of the CDR3 is TGTGCCAGCAGTGTCGGTAACACTGAAGCTTTCTTT. Protein: CASSVGNTEAFF. The genes are TRBV25-1 and TRBJ1-1; D unresolved. The V and J ends lost 4 bases and 2 bases respectively, with 5 bases between them. Germline V gene lookup returns CDR1 MGHDK and CDR2 SYGVNS. This CDR3 region has 12 residues. The full variable domain, completed using reference TRBV25-1 and TRBJ1-1, is EADIYQTPRYLVIGTGKKITLECSQTMGHDKMYWYQQDPGMELHLIHYSYGVNSTEKGDLSSESTVSRIRTEHFPLTLESARPSHTSQYLCASSVGNTEAFFGQGTRLTVV.

This clone is a singleton in its sample. The chain combines TRBV7-9 with TRBJ2-3; D unresolved. Germline-derived CDR1 and CDR2 are SEHNR and FQNEAQ (reference sequence). The CDR3 loop spans 15 amino acids. Trimming took 2 bases from V and 0 from J, leaving 9 bases between them. For the CDR3, the DNA is TGTGCCAGCAGCTTATGGGCCCAGAGCACAGATACGCAGTATTTT. As protein: CASSLWAQSTDTQYF.

This chain links TRBV5-4 with TRBJ2-1; 11 nucleotides align to TRBD2. Germline values: CDR1 SGHNT, CDR2 YYREEE (reference sequence). V was pared by 0 bases and J by 2 bases, with 4 bases of the junction left unmatched. The CDR3 sequence is 17 residues long. The CDR3 DNA reads as TGTGCCAGCAGCTTGGCCAAGACTAGCGGGACCTACAATGAGCAGTTCTTC. This translates into CASSLAKTSGTYNEQFF.

The chain carries TRBV4-1 and TRBJ2-1; TRBD2 matches at 10 bases. There are 16 residues in the CDR3. Per germline, CDR1 MGHRA and CDR2 YSYEKL. V shed 2 bases and J 6 bases; nucleotides not matched to a gene: 7. The CDR3 here is CASSQPRASGSNEQFF. In nucleotides, the CDR3 is TGCGCCAGCAGCCAACCCAGGGCTAGCGGGAGCAATGAGCAGTTCTTC.

This clone was counted once. The chain has TRBV29-1 and TRBJ2-3, with TRBD2 matching 7 bases. The CDR3 is 14 residues long. Germline V gene lookup returns CDR1 SQVTM and CDR2 ANQGSEA. Trimming removed 4 bases from V and 4 bases from J; junction bases left unmatched: 8. The CDR3 DNA reads as TGCAGCGTTGTCCGGTCGCTAGCGGCAGATACGCAGTATTTT. It specifies CSVVRSLAADTQYF.

This clone was seen only a few times. This chain uses TRBV7-3 with TRBJ2-2; D might be TRBD2 (6 bases). V shed 3 bases and J shed 4 bases, with 12 bases lying between them. CDR1 is SGHTA and CDR2 is FQGTGA in the germline V gene. This CDR3 contains 15 residues. The CDR3 DNA is TGTGCCAGCAGCTTCCGGGGGACGGGCACCGGGGAGCTGTTTTTT. Residues: CASSFRGTGTGELFF.

This clone was seen only once. V gene TRBV2 combines with J gene TRBJ1-6; D not certain. The CDR3 runs 14 residues. Trimming pared 5 bases from V and 10 bases from J, leaving 15 bases between. Per the germline V gene, CDR1 is SNHLY and CDR2 is FYNNEI. CDR3 sequence reads: CASSYDTVVSPLHF. DNA for the CDR3: TGTGCCAGCAGTTACGACACGGTAGTCTCACCCCTCCACTTT.

This chain connects TRBV27 to TRBJ2-1, with a weak D call TRBD2 (7 bases). This CDR3 is built from 15 residues. Trimming removed 7 bases at V and 5 bases at J, with 18 bases between. Looked up from germline, CDR1 is MNHEY and CDR2 is SMNVEV (reference sequence). CDR3 nucleotides: TGTGCCAGCAATCTAGGGGGGGCGGTAAACAATGAGCAGTTCTTC. Encoded protein: CASNLGGAVNNEQFF.

The J gene is TRBJ1-6, the V gene TRBV18; no clear D gene. The V end was cut by 4 bases, the J end by 7 bases, with 8 bases between. This CDR3 has 13 amino acids. Germline assignment: CDR1 KGHSH and CDR2 LQKENI. The CDR3 bases are TGTGCCAGCTCACTCCGGGAGAATTCACCCCTCCACTTT. Encoded protein: CASSLRENSPLHF.

The genes are TRBV14 and TRBJ2-1, with 13 nucleotides matching TRBD2. The junction had 7 bases not matched to a gene; V was cut back by 3 bases and J by 5 bases. Germline CDR1 reads SGHDN; CDR2 reads FVKESK. The CDR3 totals 17 residues. CDR3 in amino acids: CASSHTLAGGPDNEQFF. DNA of the CDR3: TGTGCCAGCAGCCATACACTAGCGGGAGGGCCGGACAATGAGCAGTTCTTC.

This clone was detected only once. The chain links TRBV9 to TRBJ1-6, with D possibly being TRBD1 (6 bases). The CDR3 extends over 16 amino acids. Trimming removed 0 bases at V and 5 bases at J, with 12 bases between. Germline V CDR1 and CDR2: SGDLS, YYNGEE. The DNA of the CDR3 is TGTGCCAGCAGCGTAGCTATGGCAGGGGATAATTCACCCCTCCACTTT. Encoded protein: CASSVAMAGDNSPLHF.